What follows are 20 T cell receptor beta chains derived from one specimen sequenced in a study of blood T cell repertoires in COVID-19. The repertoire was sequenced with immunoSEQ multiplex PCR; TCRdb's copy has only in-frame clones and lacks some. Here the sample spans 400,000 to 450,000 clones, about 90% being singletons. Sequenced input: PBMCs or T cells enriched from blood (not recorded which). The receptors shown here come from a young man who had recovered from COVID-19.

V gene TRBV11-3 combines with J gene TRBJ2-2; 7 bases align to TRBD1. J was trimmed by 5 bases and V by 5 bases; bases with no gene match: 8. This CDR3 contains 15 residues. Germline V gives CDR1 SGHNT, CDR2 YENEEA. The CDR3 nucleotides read TGTGCCAGCAGCCCTGGGGACAGTGGAACCGGGGAGCTGTTTTTT. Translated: CASSPGDSGTGELFF.

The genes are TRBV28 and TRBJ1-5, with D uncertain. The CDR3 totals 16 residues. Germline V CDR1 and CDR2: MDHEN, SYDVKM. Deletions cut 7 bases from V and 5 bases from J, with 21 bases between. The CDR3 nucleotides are TGTGCCAGCAACCGTCGTTTCGCCGGGGATGATCAGCCCCAGCATTTT. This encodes CASNRRFAGDDQPQHF. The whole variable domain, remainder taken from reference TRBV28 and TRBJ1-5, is DVKVTQSSRYLVKRTGEKVFLECVQDMDHENMFWYRQDPGLGLRLIYFSYDVKMKEKGDIPEGYSVSREKKERFSLILESASTNQTSMYLCASNRRFAGDDQPQHFGDGTRLSIL.

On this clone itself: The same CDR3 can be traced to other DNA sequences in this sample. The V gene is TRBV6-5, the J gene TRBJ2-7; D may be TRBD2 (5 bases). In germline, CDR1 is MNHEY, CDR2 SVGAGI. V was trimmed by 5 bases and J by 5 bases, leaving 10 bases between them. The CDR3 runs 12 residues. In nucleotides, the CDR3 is TGTGCCAGCAGTCGGGGTCTGGACGAGCAGTACTTC. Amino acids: CASSRGLDEQYF.

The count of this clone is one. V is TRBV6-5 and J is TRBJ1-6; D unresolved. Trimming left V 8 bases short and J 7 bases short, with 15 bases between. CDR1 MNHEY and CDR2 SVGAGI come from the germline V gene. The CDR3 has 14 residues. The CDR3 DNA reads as TGTGCCAGCGCCCTGGAGGGTTGGAATTCACCCCTCCACTTT. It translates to CASALEGWNSPLHF.

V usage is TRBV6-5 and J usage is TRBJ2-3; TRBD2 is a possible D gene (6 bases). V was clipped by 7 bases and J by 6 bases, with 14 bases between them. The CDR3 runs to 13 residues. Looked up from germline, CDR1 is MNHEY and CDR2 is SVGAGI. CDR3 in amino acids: CASTPSGVDTQYF. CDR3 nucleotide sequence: TGTGCCAGCACTCCGTCGGGAGTGGATACGCAGTATTTT.

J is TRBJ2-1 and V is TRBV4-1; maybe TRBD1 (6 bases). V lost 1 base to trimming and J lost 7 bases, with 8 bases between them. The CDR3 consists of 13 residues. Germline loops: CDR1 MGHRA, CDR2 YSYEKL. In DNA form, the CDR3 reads TGCGCCAGCAGCCAAGTCCAGGGGAATGAGCAGTTCTTC. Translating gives CASSQVQGNEQFF.

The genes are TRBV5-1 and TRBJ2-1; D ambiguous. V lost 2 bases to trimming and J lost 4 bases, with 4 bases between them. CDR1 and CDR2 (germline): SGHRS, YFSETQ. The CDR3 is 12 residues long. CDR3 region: CASSFSYNEQFF. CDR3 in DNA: TGCGCCAGCAGCTTTTCATACAATGAGCAGTTCTTC.

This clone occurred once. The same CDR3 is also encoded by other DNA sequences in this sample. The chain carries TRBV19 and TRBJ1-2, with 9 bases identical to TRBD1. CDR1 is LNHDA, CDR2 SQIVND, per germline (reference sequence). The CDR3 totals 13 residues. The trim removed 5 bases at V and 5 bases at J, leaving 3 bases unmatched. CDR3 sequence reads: CASSSGQGYGYTF. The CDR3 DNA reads TGTGCCAGTAGTTCAGGACAGGGGTATGGCTACACCTTC.

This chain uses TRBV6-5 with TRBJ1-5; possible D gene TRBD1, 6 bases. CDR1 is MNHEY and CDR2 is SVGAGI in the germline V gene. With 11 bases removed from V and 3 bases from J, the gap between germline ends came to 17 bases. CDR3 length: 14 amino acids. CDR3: CAFGWGGSNQPQHF. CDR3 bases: TGTGCCTTCGGGTGGGGGGGCTCCAATCAGCCCCAGCATTTT.

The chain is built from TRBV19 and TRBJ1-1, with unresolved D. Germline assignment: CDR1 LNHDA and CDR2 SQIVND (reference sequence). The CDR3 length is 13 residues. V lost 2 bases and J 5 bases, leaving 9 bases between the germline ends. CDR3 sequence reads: CASSITRGTEAFF. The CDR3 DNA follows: TGTGCCAGTAGTATAACCCGGGGAACTGAAGCTTTCTTT.

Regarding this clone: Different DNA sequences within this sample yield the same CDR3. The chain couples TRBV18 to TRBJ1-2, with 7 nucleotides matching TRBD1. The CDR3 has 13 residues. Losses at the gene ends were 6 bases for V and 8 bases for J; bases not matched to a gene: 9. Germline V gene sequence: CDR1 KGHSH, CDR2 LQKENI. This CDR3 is CASSPDRVYGYTF. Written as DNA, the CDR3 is TGTGCCAGCTCCCCTGACAGGGTGTACGGCTACACCTTC.

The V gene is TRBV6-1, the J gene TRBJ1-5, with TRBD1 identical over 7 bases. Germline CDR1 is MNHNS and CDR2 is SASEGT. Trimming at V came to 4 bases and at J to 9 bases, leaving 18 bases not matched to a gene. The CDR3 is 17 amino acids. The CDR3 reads CASSAASHPGGSGPQHF. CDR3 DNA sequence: TGTGCCAGCAGTGCAGCTTCCCATCCAGGGGGTTCAGGGCCCCAGCATTTT.

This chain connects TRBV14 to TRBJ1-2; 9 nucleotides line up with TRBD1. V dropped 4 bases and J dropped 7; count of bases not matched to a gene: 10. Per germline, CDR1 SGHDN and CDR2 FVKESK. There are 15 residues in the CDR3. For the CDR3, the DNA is TGTGCCAGCAGCCCAGGGACAGGGTTGAAAGGTGGCTACACCTTC. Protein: CASSPGTGLKGGYTF.

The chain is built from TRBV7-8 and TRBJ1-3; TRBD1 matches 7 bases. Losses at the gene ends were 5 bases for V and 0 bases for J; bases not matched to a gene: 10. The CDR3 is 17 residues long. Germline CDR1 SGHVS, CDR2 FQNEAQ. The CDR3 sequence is CASSRGTVSFSGNTIYF. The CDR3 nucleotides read TGTGCCAGCAGCCGAGGGACAGTGAGTTTCTCTGGAAACACCATATATTTT.

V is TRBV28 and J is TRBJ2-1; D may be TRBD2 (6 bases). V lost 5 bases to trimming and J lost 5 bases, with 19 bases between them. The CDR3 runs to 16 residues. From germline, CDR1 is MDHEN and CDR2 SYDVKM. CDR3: CASSPPGTGVHNEQFF. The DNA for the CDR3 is TGTGCCAGCAGTCCACCGGGAACGGGAGTCCACAATGAGCAGTTCTTC. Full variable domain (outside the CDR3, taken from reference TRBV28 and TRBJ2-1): DVKVTQSSRYLVKRTGEKVFLECVQDMDHENMFWYRQDPGLGLRLIYFSYDVKMKEKGDIPEGYSVSREKKERFSLILESASTNQTSMYLCASSPPGTGVHNEQFFGPGTRLTVL.

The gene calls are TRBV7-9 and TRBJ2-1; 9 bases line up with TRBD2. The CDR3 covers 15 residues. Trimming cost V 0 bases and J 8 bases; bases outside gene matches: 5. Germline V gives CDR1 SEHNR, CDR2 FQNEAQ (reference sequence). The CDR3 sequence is CASSLAVGLAYEQFF. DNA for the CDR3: TGTGCCAGCAGCTTAGCGGTGGGACTAGCTTATGAGCAGTTCTTC.

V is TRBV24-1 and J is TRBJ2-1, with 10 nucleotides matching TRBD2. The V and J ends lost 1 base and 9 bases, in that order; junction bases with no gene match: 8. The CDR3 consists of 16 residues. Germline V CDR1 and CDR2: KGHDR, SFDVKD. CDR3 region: CATSDLLAGNGGEQFF. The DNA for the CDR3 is TGTGCCACCAGTGATTTACTAGCGGGAAACGGTGGTGAGCAGTTCTTC.

This CDR3 reads CASSLVGQGDTEAFF. The DNA for the CDR3 is TGTGCCAGCAGCTTAGTAGGACAGGGGGACACTGAAGCTTTCTTT. The chain has TRBV7-9 and TRBJ1-1, with 10 bases matching TRBD1. This CDR3 has 15 residues. V trimming: 1 base; J trimming: 3 bases; junction bases outside the gene matches: 2. Per germline, CDR1 SEHNR and CDR2 FQNEAQ (reference sequence). The full variable domain, in which reference TRBV7-9 and TRBJ1-1 provide the parts outside the CDR3, is DTGVSQNPRHKITKRGQNVTFRCDPISEHNRLYWYRQTLGQGPEFLTYFQNEAQLEKSRLLSDRFSAERPKGSFSTLEIQRTEQGDSAMYLCASSLVGQGDTEAFFGQGTRLTVV.

CDR3 loop: CASSEIEGAQPQHF. CDR3 nucleotides: TGTGCCAGCAGTGAGATTGAGGGGGCACAGCCCCAGCATTTT. The chain uses TRBV6-1 and TRBJ1-5; 7 bases line up with TRBD1. Unmatched junction bases numbered 6, after V lost 3 bases and J lost 7 bases. CDR1 and CDR2 from the germline V gene are MNHNS and SASEGT. The CDR3 has 14 amino acids.

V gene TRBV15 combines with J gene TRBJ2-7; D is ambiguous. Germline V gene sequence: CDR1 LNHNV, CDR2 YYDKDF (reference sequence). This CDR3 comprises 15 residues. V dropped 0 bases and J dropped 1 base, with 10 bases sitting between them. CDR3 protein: CATSRDRVLSYEQYF. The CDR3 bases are TGTGCCACCAGCAGAGATCGGGTCCTATCCTACGAGCAGTACTTC.